This T cell receptor (beta chain) was sequenced for a study of shared clonotypes between healthy human individuals. Study-level points and caveats: Estimated richness was generally greater in naive than memory subsets.

Remarks on this clone: Its antigen remains unidentified.

CDR3 length equals 12 residues. CDR1 and CDR2 from the germline V gene are LNHNV and YYDKDF (reference sequence). Deletions cut 8 bases from V and 3 bases from J, with 8 bases between. Clones were read by immunoSEQ multiplex PCR, and TCRdb kept only the in-frame ones, dropping some. The sample records over a million clones, around 82% being singletons. What was sequenced was memory CD4+ T cells from PBMCs. Stated subset: CD45RA-negative fraction. The chain is built from TRBV15 and TRBJ2-1; possibly TRBD2 for D (5 bases). This TCR derives from a man between 18 and 35 years old in good health. Some clones in this sample may be carry-over from other donors' samples. The CDR3 here is CATYRDYNEQFF. CDR3 nucleotide sequence: TGTGCCACCTACCGGGACTACAATGAGCAGTTCTTC.